The T cell receptor beta chain described here comes from a study of T-cell reconstitution after alpha-beta-depleted transplantation in children. TCRbeta library construction was performed incorporating unique molecular identifiers. MiXCR, applied by TCRdb to the PCR reads, yields one record per CDR3 protein. The sample consists of some 530,000 distinct CDR3 sequences, around 12% of them appearing once. The germline V gene encodes CDR1 LGHNT and CDR2 FRNRAP. There are 15 residues in the CDR3. The V gene end was trimmed by 4 bases and the J gene end by 1 base; junction bases not matched to a gene: 3. This clonotype was detected only a few times.

The origin of this receptor is a human donor who donated a stem cell graft to a child with combined immunodeficiency. The input for sequencing was PBMCs from the stem cell graft donor, taken from the stem cell graft. V and J are TRBV12-5 and TRBJ2-3; TRBD2 matches 9 bases. CDR3 coding DNA: TGTGCTAGTGGTTCCCAGCGGGAGGGCACAGATACGCAGTATTTT. This encodes CASGSQREGTDTQYF.